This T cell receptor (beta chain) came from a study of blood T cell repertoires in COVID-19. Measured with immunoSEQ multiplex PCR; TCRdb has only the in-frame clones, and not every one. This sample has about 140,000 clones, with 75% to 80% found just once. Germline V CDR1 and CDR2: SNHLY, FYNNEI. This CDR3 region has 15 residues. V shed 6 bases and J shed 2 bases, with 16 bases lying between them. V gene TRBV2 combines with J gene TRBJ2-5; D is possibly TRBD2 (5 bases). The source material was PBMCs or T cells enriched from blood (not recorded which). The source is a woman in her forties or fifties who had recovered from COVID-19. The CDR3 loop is CASRTRETTQETQYF. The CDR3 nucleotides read TGTGCCAGCAGAACCCGTGAGACTACTCAAGAGACCCAGTACTTC.